These 30 T cell receptor beta chains share one sample of origin, sequenced in a study of PD-L1 blockade in urothelial cancer. Clones were read by immunoSEQ multiplex PCR, and TCRdb kept only the in-frame ones, dropping some. The sample includes 130,000 or so clones, approximately 84% of them seen just once. The time point: pretreatment peripheral blood. The input for sequencing was PBMCs, taken around atezolizumab (anti-PD-L1) treatment. Receptor source: a man between 45 and 60 years old with urothelial cancer.

J is TRBJ1-5 and V is TRBV7-9; D might be TRBD1 (6 bases). This CDR3 is 13 amino acids long. Trimming left V 1 base short and J 7 bases short, with 8 bases between. CDR1 and CDR2 from the germline V gene are SEHNR and FQNEAQ (reference sequence). CDR3 region: CASSLEGDQPQHF. Here the CDR3 DNA reads TGTGCCAGCAGCTTAGAGGGGGACCAGCCCCAGCATTTT.

This clone was seen more than once but under ten times. The chain uses TRBV7-9 and TRBJ1-1, with D unclear. The CDR3 loop spans 14 amino acids. The ends were cut back, 8 bases at V and 0 bases at J, with 13 bases in the middle. Germline CDR1 SEHNR, CDR2 FQNEAQ (reference sequence). The CDR3 here is CASYRPGLNTEAFF. CDR3 in DNA: TGTGCCAGCTACCGTCCGGGGTTGAACACTGAAGCTTTCTTT.

V usage is TRBV6-5 and J usage is TRBJ1-1; 9 positions match TRBD1. J gave up 0 bases and V 2 bases, and 1 base lay outside the gene matches. The CDR3 contains 15 residues. Germline V gives CDR1 MNHEY, CDR2 SVGAGI. This CDR3 is CASSYGQGMNTEAFF. The CDR3 bases are TGTGCCAGCAGTTACGGACAGGGGATGAACACTGAAGCTTTCTTT.

The chain is built from TRBV5-8 and TRBJ2-2, with TRBD2 identical over 11 bases. Germline V gene lookup returns CDR1 SGHTS and CDR2 YDEGEE. The CDR3 totals 17 residues. J gave up 6 bases and V 3 bases, and 10 bases lay outside the gene matches. The CDR3 DNA reads as TGTGCCAGCAGCTCGTTTACTAGCGGGGGTTGGTCCGGGGAGCTGTTTTTT. This gives the protein CASSSFTSGGWSGELFF.

There are a few counts of this clone. As DNA, the CDR3 is TGTGCCAGCGGTCTCGCGGGAGGGTCTGGGGCCAACGTCCTGACTTTC. It translates to CASGLAGGSGANVLTF. The V call is TRBV5-4, the J call TRBJ2-6, with 9 positions matching TRBD2. Germline CDR1 and CDR2: SGHNT and YYREEE (reference sequence). Trimming at V came to 7 bases and at J to 1 base, leaving 6 bases not matched to a gene. The CDR3 has 16 amino acids.

The chain is built from TRBV5-1 and TRBJ1-1, with D tentatively TRBD1 (6 bases). Germline CDR1 SGHRS, CDR2 YFSETQ. The CDR3 is made up of 14 amino acids. The ends were cut back, 5 bases at V and 1 base at J, with 12 bases in the middle. CDR3 residues: CASRDSSSNTEAFF. CDR3 nucleotide sequence: TGCGCCAGCAGGGACAGCAGTTCGAACACTGAAGCTTTCTTT.

CDR3 loop: CASSPGTASGRFMNEQFF. CDR3 DNA: TGTGCCAGCAGCCCCGGCACGGCTAGCGGGAGGTTCATGAATGAGCAGTTCTTC. The chain combines TRBV5-4 with TRBJ2-1; 11 bases map to TRBD2. J was trimmed by 7 bases and V by 4 bases; bases with no gene match: 16. Germline lookup yields CDR1 SGHNT and CDR2 YYREEE (reference sequence). CDR3 length: 18 residues.

V usage is TRBV6-1 and J usage is TRBJ2-7; 7 nucleotides line up with TRBD2. Germline assignment: CDR1 MNHNS and CDR2 SASEGT. The ends lost 3 bases at V and 1 base at J; junction bases unmatched: 3. The CDR3 loop spans 14 amino acids. Here the CDR3 DNA reads TGTGCCAGCAGTGAGGGGGGACTATCCTACGAGCAGTACTTC. Its translation: CASSEGGLSYEQYF.

The chain recombines TRBV5-6 with TRBJ2-7, with 11 bases fitting TRBD2. V was pared by 6 bases and J by 3 bases, with 11 bases of the junction left unmatched. Germline V gene lookup returns CDR1 SGHDT and CDR2 YYEEEE. The CDR3 contains 16 residues. Written as DNA, the CDR3 is TGTGCCAGCACCACGGACCGAACTAGCGGGAGCTACGAGCAGTACTTC. It specifies CASTTDRTSGSYEQYF.

CDR3 in DNA: TGTGCCAGCAGCACCCCGGGACTAGCGGCCTACAATGAGCAGTTCTTC. It is translated as CASSTPGLAAYNEQFF. The gene calls are TRBV9 and TRBJ2-1, with 11 bases fitting TRBD2. The CDR3 length is 16 residues. V dropped 4 bases and J dropped 2; count of bases not matched to a gene: 5. CDR1 and CDR2 from the germline V gene are SGDLS and YYNGEE.

This sequence joins TRBV28 and TRBJ2-1; TRBD2 aligns across 9 bases. J lost 12 bases, V lost 5 bases, and 8 bases had no gene match. This CDR3 contains 13 residues. CDR1 MDHEN and CDR2 SYDVKM come from the germline V gene. CDR3 region: CASSPGLAYMQFF. The CDR3, as DNA: TGTGCCAGCAGTCCGGGACTAGCTTATATGCAGTTCTTC.

This clone was observed a single time. V is TRBV29-1 and J is TRBJ2-1, with no clear D. V lost 6 bases and J 3 bases, leaving 15 bases between the germline ends. Germline V gene sequence: CDR1 SQVTM, CDR2 ANQGSEA. The CDR3 length is 14 residues. The CDR3 DNA sequence: TGCAGCGTCCCCTCGGTGGTCTTCTACAATGAGCAGTTCTTC. It specifies CSVPSVVFYNEQFF.

This clone showed up just once. V is TRBV7-9 and J is TRBJ2-7, with TRBD2 as a possible D gene (5 bases). V lost 5 bases and J lost 6, with 17 bases in between. CDR1 is SEHNR and CDR2 is FQNEAQ in the germline V gene (reference sequence). This CDR3 contains 14 residues. For the CDR3, the DNA is TGTGCCAGCAGCCTAGGCGGGTTCTTGGGCGAGCAGTACTTC. The encoded protein is CASSLGGFLGEQYF.

This chain joins TRBV4-1 and TRBJ2-2; 8 bases agree with TRBD2. J was trimmed by 5 bases and V by 1 base; bases with no gene match: 9. Germline CDR1 MGHRA, CDR2 YSYEKL. CDR3 length: 17 amino acids. CDR3 in DNA: TGCGCCAGCAGCCAAGTTAATATGGGACTAGTAACCGGGGAGCTGTTTTTT. It specifies CASSQVNMGLVTGELFF.

CDR3 DNA sequence: TGTGCCAGCAGCTTATCCTATTACAATGAGCAGTTCTTC. This translates into CASSLSYYNEQFF. The chain employs TRBV7-3 and TRBJ2-1; D call uncertain. Looked up from germline, CDR1 is SGHTA and CDR2 is FQGTGA. The CDR3 sequence is 13 residues long. V lost 2 bases, J lost 4 bases, and 6 bases lay in between.

V gene TRBV6-5 combines with J gene TRBJ2-3; 12 bases are shared with TRBD2. After removal of 6 bases from V and 2 bases from J, the junction contained 3 bases not matched to a gene. Germline lookup yields CDR1 MNHEY and CDR2 SVGAGI. The CDR3 has 15 residues. The CDR3 coding sequence is TGTGCCAGCAGAGGACTAGCGGGAAACACAGATACGCAGTATTTT. Amino acid sequence: CASRGLAGNTDTQYF.

The V call is TRBV5-1, the J call TRBJ2-5; 16 nucleotides agree with TRBD2. The length of the CDR3 is 18 residues. V lost 1 base, J lost 2 bases, and 5 bases stayed unmatched. Germline CDR1 SGHRS, CDR2 YFSETQ. CDR3 coding DNA: TGCGCCAGCAGCTTGAGGGGACTAGCGGGAGGGTCTCAAGAGACCCAGTACTTC. Translating it yields CASSLRGLAGGSQETQYF.

The V gene is TRBV7-2, the J gene TRBJ2-7, with D unresolved. Germline CDR1 is SGHTA and CDR2 is FQGNSA. The CDR3 sequence is 12 residues long. Trimming took off 5 bases at V and 4 bases at J, with 9 bases between the two ends. The DNA of the CDR3 is TGTGCCAGCAGCCCCTCTCTGTACGAGCAGTACTTC. It specifies CASSPSLYEQYF.

The gene calls are TRBV9 and TRBJ2-2; D call uncertain. Germline V gene data show CDR1 as SGDLS and CDR2 as YYNGEE. V was trimmed by 3 bases and J by 3 bases, leaving 3 bases between them. The CDR3 totals 12 residues. In DNA form, the CDR3 reads TGTGCCAGCAGCGCGTACACCGGGGAGCTGTTTTTT. Its translation: CASSAYTGELFF.

V usage is TRBV11-2 and J usage is TRBJ2-7; 12 bases are a match to TRBD2. Germline V gene lookup returns CDR1 SGHAT and CDR2 FQNNGV. J was trimmed by 0 bases and V by 1 base; bases with no gene match: 4. CDR3 length equals 17 residues. In nucleotides, the CDR3 is TGTGCCAGCAGCTTAGTCTCTAGCGGGAGGGCCTCCTACGAGCAGTACTTC. This codes for CASSLVSSGRASYEQYF.

CDR3 nucleotides: TGTGCCAGCACTCGACAGGGGATACAGCCCCAGCATTTT. It codes for CASTRQGIQPQHF. The V gene is TRBV6-1, the J gene TRBJ1-5; 8 bases are a match to TRBD1. V lost 7 bases, J lost 7 bases, and 6 bases stayed unmatched. The germline CDR1 and CDR2 sequences are MNHNS and SASEGT. The CDR3 spans 13 residues.

The chain uses TRBV2 and TRBJ2-7; 11 nucleotides match TRBD1. Germline V gene data show CDR1 as SNHLY and CDR2 as FYNNEI. CDR3 length equals 13 residues. V lost 7 bases and J lost 6; bases outside the gene matches: 5. Here the CDR3 DNA reads TGTGCCAGCATTGGACAGGGGGCCGGCGAGCAGTACTTC. Encoded protein: CASIGQGAGEQYF.

J is TRBJ1-6 and V is TRBV7-2, with TRBD1 identical over 10 bases. The germline gives CDR1 SGHTA, CDR2 FQGNSA. The CDR3 is 15 amino acids. V was clipped by 5 bases and J by 6 bases; unmatched bases: 4. The CDR3 sequence is CASSQGQGFNSPLHF. DNA of the CDR3: TGTGCCAGCAGCCAGGGACAGGGGTTTAATTCACCCCTCCACTTT.

This clone was seen only once. The chain uses TRBV18 and TRBJ2-1; TRBD2 matches 11 bases. This CDR3 is 15 amino acids long. From germline, CDR1 is KGHSH and CDR2 LQKENI. Trimming cost V 4 bases and J 9 bases; bases outside gene matches: 8. The CDR3 is CASSQLAGGYGEQFF. The CDR3 region has the DNA TGTGCCAGCTCACAGCTAGCGGGAGGTTACGGTGAGCAGTTCTTC.

Only one count was recorded for this clone. This rearrangement joins TRBV10-3 to TRBJ2-1, with 7 bases aligning to TRBD2. The J segment lost 5 bases and the V segment lost 5 bases, leaving 6 bases of the junction unmatched. From germline, CDR1 is ENHRY and CDR2 SYGVKD. CDR3 length: 14 residues. CDR3 amino acids: CAISMIAGDNEQFF. The DNA for the CDR3 is TGTGCCATCAGTATGATAGCGGGTGACAATGAGCAGTTCTTC.

This chain links TRBV25-1 with TRBJ2-3; no reliable D call. Trimming stripped 3 bases from V and 4 bases from J, with 14 bases between. Germline values: CDR1 MGHDK, CDR2 SYGVNS. The CDR3 consists of 15 residues. CDR3 amino acids: CASSDASHRADTQYF. CDR3 sequence (DNA): TGTGCCAGCAGTGACGCCTCTCACCGCGCAGATACGCAGTATTTT. The entire variable domain, with the rest obtained from reference TRBV25-1 and TRBJ2-3, is as follows: EADIYQTPRYLVIGTGKKITLECSQTMGHDKMYWYQQDPGMELHLIHYSYGVNSTEKGDLSSESTVSRIRTEHFPLTLESARPSHTSQYLCASSDASHRADTQYFGPGTRLTVL.

In this sample, this clone turned up once. V gene TRBV6-5 combines with J gene TRBJ2-2, with 7 positions matching TRBD2. CDR1 MNHEY and CDR2 SVGAGI come from the germline V gene. Trimming removed 2 bases from V and 7 bases from J; junction bases left unmatched: 10. CDR3 length: 16 residues. Here the CDR3 DNA reads TGTGCCAGCAGTTACGCGGGGGAGCGGGGAAACGGGGAGCTGTTTTTT. This encodes CASSYAGERGNGELFF.

There are a few counts of this clone. The chain links TRBV10-3 to TRBJ2-7; TRBD1 aligns across 7 bases. This CDR3 has 15 residues. Germline V CDR1 and CDR2: ENHRY, SYGVKD. Germline trimming cut 10 bases from V and 0 bases from J; bases unmatched to any gene: 12. The CDR3 is CATHPRGQTSYEQYF. DNA for the CDR3: TGTGCCACCCACCCCCGGGGACAGACCTCCTACGAGCAGTACTTC.

This clone was detected a few times. V is TRBV18 and J is TRBJ2-5, with D tentatively TRBD2 (5 bases). The V gene's germline CDR1 is KGHSH and CDR2 LQKENI. The CDR3 is 13 residues long. V lost 2 bases, J lost 2 bases, and 6 bases lay in between. The DNA for the CDR3 is TGTGCCAGCTCACCAACTAGACAAGAGACCCAGTACTTC. It specifies CASSPTRQETQYF.

The rearrangement links TRBV7-3 to TRBJ1-1; D unclear. Trimming left V 5 bases short and J 0 bases short, with 7 bases between. The CDR3 covers 13 residues. Germline assignment: CDR1 SGHTA and CDR2 FQGTGA. CDR3 region: CASSPLLNTEAFF. The CDR3 DNA sequence: TGTGCCAGCAGCCCCCTCCTGAACACTGAAGCTTTCTTT.